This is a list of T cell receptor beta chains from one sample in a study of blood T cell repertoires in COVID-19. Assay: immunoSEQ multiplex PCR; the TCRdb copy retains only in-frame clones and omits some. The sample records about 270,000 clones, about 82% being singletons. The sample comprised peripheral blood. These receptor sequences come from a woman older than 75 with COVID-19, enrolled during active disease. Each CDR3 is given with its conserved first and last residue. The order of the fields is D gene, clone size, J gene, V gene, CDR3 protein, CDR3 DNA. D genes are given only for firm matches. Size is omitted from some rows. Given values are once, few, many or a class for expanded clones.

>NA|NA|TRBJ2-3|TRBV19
CVSSRQTSTDTQYF
TGTGTCAGTTCTAGACAGACTAGCACAGATACGCAGTATTTT
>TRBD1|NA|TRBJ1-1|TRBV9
CASSGRRGTGGADTEAFF
TGTGCCAGCAGCGGACGCCGCGGGACAGGGGGAGCGGACACTGAAGCTTTCTTT
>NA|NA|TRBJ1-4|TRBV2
CASSVSEKLFF
TGTGCCAGCAGTGTCTCTGAAAAACTGTTTTTT
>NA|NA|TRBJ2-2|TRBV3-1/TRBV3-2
CASSRGGGPSGGELFF
TGTGCCAGCAGCCGGGGTGGAGGCCCAAGTGGCGGGGAGCTGTTTTTT
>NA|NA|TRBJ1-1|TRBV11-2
CASSFTRGQGAFF
TGTGCCAGCAGCTTCACCAGGGGTCAAGGAGCTTTCTTT
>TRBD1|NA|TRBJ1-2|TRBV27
CASSPPDRGSIVVDGYTF
TGTGCCAGCAGTCCTCCGGACAGGGGTTCTATCGTGGTAGACGGCTACACCTTC
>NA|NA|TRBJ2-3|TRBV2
CASMATDTQYF
TGTGCCAGCATGGCCACAGATACGCAGTATTTT
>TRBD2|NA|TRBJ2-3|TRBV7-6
CASSLNPSGGPDTQYF
TGTGCCAGCAGCCTAAACCCTAGCGGGGGGCCAGATACGCAGTATTTT
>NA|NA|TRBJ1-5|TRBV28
CGSVRGDFSNQPQHF
TGTGGTTCTGTACGGGGGGATTTTAGCAATCAGCCCCAGCATTTT
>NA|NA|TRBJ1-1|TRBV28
CASSLARQGRYTEAFF
TGTGCCAGCAGTTTGGCCCGCCAGGGGCGGTACACTGAAGCTTTCTTT
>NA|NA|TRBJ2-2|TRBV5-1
CASSFISDASTGELFF
TGCGCCAGCAGCTTTATATCCGATGCGAGCACCGGGGAGCTGTTTTTT
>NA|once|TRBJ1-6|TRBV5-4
CASSPSRFNSPLHF
TGTGCCAGCAGTCCGTCCAGGTTTAATTCACCCCTCCACTTT
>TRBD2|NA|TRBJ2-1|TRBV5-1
CASSPSGGTYNEQFF
TGCGCCAGCAGCCCCTCGGGGGGGACCTACAATGAGCAGTTCTTC
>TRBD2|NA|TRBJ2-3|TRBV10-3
CAISGLAGSPHDTQYF
TGTGCCATCAGCGGACTAGCGGGTTCCCCCCACGATACGCAGTATTTT
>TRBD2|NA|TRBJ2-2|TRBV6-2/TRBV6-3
CASCWPGTSAANTGELFF
TGTGCCAGCTGTTGGCCAGGGACTAGCGCCGCGAACACCGGGGAGCTGTTTTTT
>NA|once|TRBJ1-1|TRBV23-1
CASSHNCRSPIEDGTEAFF
TGCGCCAGCAGTCATAATTGCCGGTCCCCAATAGAAGACGGGACTGAAGCTTTCTTT
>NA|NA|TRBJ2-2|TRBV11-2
CASSSNTGELFF
TGTGCCAGCAGTTCTAACACCGGGGAGCTGTTTTTT
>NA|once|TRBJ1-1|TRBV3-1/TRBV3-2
CASSARGEAFF
TGTGCCAGCAGCGCACGAGGTGAAGCTTTCTTT
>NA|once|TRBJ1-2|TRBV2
CASSVSYGYTF
TGTGCCAGCAGTGTGAGCTATGGCTACACCTTC
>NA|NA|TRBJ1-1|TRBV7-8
CASSPGGRGTEAFF
TGTGCCAGCAGCCCTGGGGGCAGGGGCACTGAAGCTTTCTTT
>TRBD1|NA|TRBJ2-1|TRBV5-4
CASSFPGGWSYNEQFF
TGTGCCAGCAGCTTTCCAGGGGGTTGGTCCTACAATGAGCAGTTCTTC
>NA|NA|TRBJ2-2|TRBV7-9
CASSLDSTGELFF
TGTGCCAGCAGCTTAGACAGCACCGGGGAGCTGTTTTTT
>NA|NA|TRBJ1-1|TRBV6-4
CASSALGGNTEAFF
TGTGCCAGCAGTGCTTTGGGGGGGAACACTGAAGCTTTCTTT
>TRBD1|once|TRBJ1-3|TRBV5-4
CASNPQGSGNTIYF
TGTGCCAGCAACCCACAGGGGTCCGGGAACACCATATATTTT
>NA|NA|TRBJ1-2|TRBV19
CASSIGADIGYTF
TGTGCCAGTAGTATAGGGGCAGACATCGGATACACCTTC
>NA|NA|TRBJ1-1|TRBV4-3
CASSPGRGPEWAEAFF
TGCGCCAGCAGCCCTGGCAGGGGACCTGAGTGGGCTGAAGCTTTCTTT
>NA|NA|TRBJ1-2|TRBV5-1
CASSLGRGQNYGYTF
TGCGCCAGCAGCTTGGGCCGCGGGCAGAATTATGGCTACACCTTC
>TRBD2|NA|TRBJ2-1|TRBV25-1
CASSEFRGGNEQFF
TGTGCCAGCAGTGAATTTCGCGGGGGCAATGAGCAGTTCTTC
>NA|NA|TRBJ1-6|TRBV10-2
CASSEGGPNSPLHF
TGCGCCAGCAGTGAAGGGGGACCGAATTCACCCCTCCACTTT
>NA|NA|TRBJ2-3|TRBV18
CASSDGQILDTQYF
TGTGCCAGCTCAGACGGACAGATCTTAGATACGCAGTATTTT
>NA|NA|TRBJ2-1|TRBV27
CASAHQGGPYNEQFF
TGTGCCAGCGCTCACCAGGGGGGACCCTACAATGAGCAGTTCTTC